The 24 T cell receptor beta chains listed next were all sequenced from one sample in a study of T-cell reconstitution after alpha-beta-depleted transplantation in children. Unique molecular identifiers were used to barcode this TCRbeta library. TCRdb processed the PCR reads anew with MiXCR; each CDR3 protein has one entry. The sample has about 250,000 distinct CDR3 sequences, about 24% seen once. The input for sequencing was PBMCs, mostly from graft donor cells, taken 360 days after TCRalphabeta/CD19-depleted stem cell transplant. All receptors come from a female patient aged 2-15 years who had a stem cell transplant for congenital amegakaryocytic thrombocytopenia, so the T cells may come from the graft donor.

This clonotype turned up a few times. The chain carries TRBV7-9 and TRBJ2-2, with D possibly TRBD2 on 6 matching bases. CDR1 and CDR2 (germline): SEHNR, FQNEAQ (reference sequence). The CDR3 spans 14 residues. Deletions cut 8 bases from V and 2 bases from J, with 12 bases between. The CDR3 DNA is TGTGCCAGCGGCGGGGCAGCCAACACCGGGGAGCTGTTTTTT. It is translated as CASGGAANTGELFF.

This chain joins TRBV5-1 and TRBJ1-2; D unresolved. CDR1 and CDR2 (germline): SGHRS, YFSETQ. This CDR3 contains 13 residues. V lost 4 bases to trimming and J lost 2 bases, with 9 bases between them. In nucleotides, the CDR3 is TGCGCCAGCAGCACCCTATTGAACTATGGCTACACCTTC. Its protein is CASSTLLNYGYTF.

The V call is TRBV15, the J call TRBJ2-5; D is unclear. This CDR3 has 12 residues. Germline assignment: CDR1 LNHNV and CDR2 YYDKDF (reference sequence). Trimming pared 1 base from V and 5 bases from J, leaving 5 bases between. Here the CDR3 reads CATSRVLETQYF. The DNA for the CDR3 is TGTGCCACCAGCAGAGTGTTGGAGACCCAGTACTTC.

The chain employs TRBV5-1 and TRBJ2-3, with 8 nucleotides matching TRBD2. This CDR3 is 14 amino acids long. CDR1 SGHRS and CDR2 YFSETQ come from the germline V gene. V shed 5 bases, J shed 5 bases, and the junction held 7 bases outside the gene matches. The CDR3 region has the DNA TGCGCCAGCAGTACGGGAGGGCCCGGAGATACGCAGTATTTT. Encoded protein: CASSTGGPGDTQYF.

This clonotype was seen only a few times. The chain couples TRBV3-1 to TRBJ2-7; 7 bases line up with TRBD1. Per germline, CDR1 LGHDT and CDR2 YNNKEL (reference sequence). Unmatched junction bases numbered 9, after V lost 4 bases and J lost 3 bases. This CDR3 is built from 15 residues. The CDR3 bases are TGTGCCAGCAGCCCAGCCGGGACAGTTAACTACGAGCAGTACTTC. This encodes CASSPAGTVNYEQYF.

The sample holds one count of this clonotype. The CDR3 reads CASSYTGDFGYTF. Here the CDR3 DNA reads TGTGCCAGCAGTTATACCGGGGACTTCGGCTACACCTTC. The rearrangement uses TRBV6-5 and TRBJ1-2; maybe TRBD1 (5 bases). Germline values: CDR1 MNHEY, CDR2 SVGAGI. This CDR3 has 13 residues. Deletions cut 3 bases from V and 8 bases from J, with 13 bases between.

The chain combines TRBV12-3 or TRBV12-4 with TRBJ1-6, with 8 bases that match TRBD1. This CDR3 comprises 15 residues. V was clipped by 6 bases and J by 3 bases; unmatched bases: 4. The CDR3 DNA reads TGTGCCAGCAGGGACAGGGTGAACTATAATTCACCCCTCCACTTT. It encodes CASRDRVNYNSPLHF.

The rearrangement uses TRBV6-5 and TRBJ2-3; D is uncertain. The CDR3 totals 13 residues. CDR1 and CDR2 from the germline V gene are MNHEY and SVGAGI. V lost 5 bases, J lost 1 base, and 7 bases lay in between. The chain's CDR3 is CASSQSGTDTQYF. The CDR3 coding sequence is TGTGCCAGCAGTCAGAGTGGCACAGATACGCAGTATTTT.

The chain recombines TRBV4-1 with TRBJ1-2; the D gene is possibly TRBD1 (6 bases). CDR1 and CDR2 (germline): MGHRA, YSYEKL. This CDR3 is 15 amino acids long. Trimming cost V 1 base and J 8 bases, with 17 bases left between them. CDR3 sequence (DNA): TGCGCCAGCAGCCAAGTCCAGGGGCCGCCTCAGGGCTACACCTTC. Translation: CASSQVQGPPQGYTF.

The CDR3 DNA reads TGTGCCAGCAGCCAAGGCCGGGACCCCAACGAGCAGTACTTC. The encoded protein is CASSQGRDPNEQYF. V usage is TRBV3-1 and J usage is TRBJ2-7; either TRBD1 or TRBD2 may fit D (5 bases each). The CDR3 length is 14 residues. V was trimmed by 1 base and J by 5 bases, leaving 12 bases between them. The V gene's germline CDR1 is LGHDT and CDR2 YNNKEL (reference sequence).

This chain uses TRBV3-1 with TRBJ2-2, with 9 bases identical to TRBD2. This CDR3 spans 17 amino acids. Germline V lookup: CDR1 LGHDT, CDR2 YNNKEL (reference sequence). V lost 1 base to trimming and J lost 0 bases; unmatched junction nucleotides: 3. CDR3 residues: CASSQVPSGANTGELFF. Written as DNA, the CDR3 is TGTGCCAGCAGCCAAGTGCCTAGCGGGGCGAACACCGGGGAGCTGTTTTTT.

The table lists this clonotype with a few counts. J is TRBJ1-4 and V is TRBV3-1; D is undetermined. Trimming took off 2 bases at V and 7 bases at J, with 5 bases between the two ends. The CDR3 length is 12 residues. Germline lookup yields CDR1 LGHDT and CDR2 YNNKEL (reference sequence). The DNA of the CDR3 is TGTGCCAGCAGCCAAAGGCCTGAAAAACTGTTTTTT. It translates to CASSQRPEKLFF.

The sample holds many counts of this clonotype. The chain recombines TRBV12-3 or TRBV12-4 with TRBJ2-2; D remains ambiguous. The CDR3 covers 12 residues. V lost 3 bases to trimming and J lost 7 bases, with 6 bases between them. The CDR3 DNA sequence: TGTGCCAGCAGTTTCTTCGGCGGGGAGCTGTTTTTT. It translates to CASSFFGGELFF.

This clonotype was seen just once. The chain has TRBV30 and TRBJ2-7; D call uncertain. From germline, CDR1 is GTSNPN and CDR2 SVGIG (reference sequence). Trimming removed 5 bases from V and 2 bases from J, with 10 bases in between. The CDR3 contains 12 residues. CDR3 sequence reads: CAWANEAYEQYF. In DNA form, the CDR3 reads TGTGCCTGGGCGAACGAGGCCTACGAGCAGTACTTC.

This clonotype showed up just once. V usage is TRBV7-9 and J usage is TRBJ2-7, with TRBD2 matching 12 bases. The CDR3 has 14 amino acids. V lost 2 bases and J lost 7; bases outside the gene matches: 3. CDR1 and CDR2 from the germline V gene are SEHNR and FQNEAQ (reference sequence). Here the CDR3 DNA reads TGTGCCAGCAGCTTATCCGGGACTAGCGGGGAGCAGTACTTC. As protein: CASSLSGTSGEQYF.

A few counts support this clonotype. CDR3 sequence: CASSQNSGKGKETQYF. The CDR3 DNA sequence: TGCGCCAGCAGCCAAAACTCCGGGAAGGGGAAAGAGACCCAGTACTTC. The chain links TRBV4-1 to TRBJ2-5, with D possibly being TRBD1 or TRBD2 (5 bases each). The CDR3 covers 16 residues. V shed 2 bases and J shed 3 bases, with 16 bases lying between them. CDR1 MGHRA and CDR2 YSYEKL come from the germline V gene.

The chain couples TRBV5-1 to TRBJ2-5; 11 bases match TRBD2. Germline-derived CDR1 and CDR2 are SGHRS and YFSETQ. The V segment lost 4 bases and the J segment 4 bases; nucleotides outside the gene matches: 12. CDR3 length equals 17 residues. CDR3 DNA: TGCGCCAGCAGCCAAAAACTAGCGGGAGTTCCATCAGAGACCCAGTACTTC. It yields the protein CASSQKLAGVPSETQYF.

This clonotype showed up just a few times. J is TRBJ2-7 and V is TRBV27; the D gene is possibly TRBD2 (5 bases). The length of the CDR3 is 13 residues. Germline V lookup: CDR1 MNHEY, CDR2 SMNVEV (reference sequence). V shed 6 bases and J shed 0 bases, with 9 bases lying between them. CDR3 loop: CASRDSFSYEQYF. The CDR3 DNA reads TGTGCCAGCAGGGACTCCTTCTCCTACGAGCAGTACTTC.

There are a few counts of this clonotype. The V call is TRBV5-6, the J call TRBJ2-3; D unresolved. Between the trimmed V and J ends, which lost 7 bases and 1 base, there was a span of 13 bases. Germline CDR1 and CDR2: SGHDT and YYEEEE. CDR3 length: 14 residues. CDR3 amino acids: CASQEELRTDTQYF. CDR3 sequence (DNA): TGTGCCAGCCAAGAGGAACTACGCACAGATACGCAGTATTTT.

This clonotype occurred many times. The rearrangement uses TRBV12-3 or TRBV12-4 and TRBJ2-5; 11 nucleotides align to TRBD2. The CDR3 is made up of 15 amino acids. With V trimmed by 6 bases and J by 1 base, 4 bases remained unmatched. CDR3 protein: CASRPGTSGQETQYF. As DNA, the CDR3 is TGTGCCAGCAGACCCGGGACTAGCGGCCAAGAGACCCAGTACTTC.

This rearrangement joins TRBV9 to TRBJ2-3; D gene uncertain. The CDR3 has 13 residues. The V end was cut by 3 bases, the J end by 4 bases, with 9 bases between. Germline lookup yields CDR1 SGDLS and CDR2 YYNGEE. CDR3 DNA: TGTGCCAGCAGCGCCTCACCCGCAGATACGCAGTATTTT. This sequence encodes CASSASPADTQYF.

This clonotype showed up just a few times. V and J are TRBV6-1 and TRBJ2-7, with D possibly TRBD2 on 6 matching bases. Germline V CDR1 and CDR2: MNHNS, SASEGT. CDR3 length equals 14 residues. The V and J ends lost 6 bases and 1 base respectively, with 13 bases between them. CDR3 sequence: CASRGADYSYEQYF. CDR3 coding DNA: TGTGCCAGCAGAGGGGCGGACTATTCCTACGAGCAGTACTTC.

The chain carries TRBV5-4 and TRBJ1-4, with a weak D call TRBD1 (6 bases). The CDR3 extends over 16 amino acids. V was pared by 4 bases and J by 4 bases, with 17 bases between. Germline V CDR1 and CDR2: SGHNT, YYREEE (reference sequence). CDR3 loop: CASSPYPTGLNEKLFF. The CDR3 nucleotides read TGTGCCAGCAGCCCTTATCCGACAGGCCTTAATGAAAAACTGTTTTTT.

The rearrangement uses TRBV5-1 and TRBJ2-1, with TRBD1 identical over 9 bases. The length of the CDR3 is 15 residues. The J segment lost 10 bases and the V segment lost 1 base, leaving 9 bases of the junction unmatched. CDR1 is SGHRS, CDR2 YFSETQ, per germline. The CDR3 DNA reads as TGCGCCAGCAGCTTGTTAGGGACAGGGATTGGGGAGCAGTTCTTC. Its translation is CASSLLGTGIGEQFF.